This T cell receptor beta chain was found in a study of blood T cell repertoires in COVID-19. For the study at large: There were acute and convalescent COVID-19 samples, and they came from the United States, Italy and Spain. Nucleic acid was either cDNA or gDNA, and it came from T cells, B-cell-depleted T cells, or PBMCs.

The trim removed 3 bases at V and 5 bases at J, leaving 5 bases unmatched. CDR3 length: 15 residues. Germline lookup yields CDR1 SGHVS and CDR2 FQNEAQ. This table comes from immunoSEQ multiplex PCR, and its TCRdb copy is limited to in-frame clones, with some not included. The repertoire includes around 65,000 clones, 75% to 85% of them detected once, and 10% to 15% sits in the top ten. The receptor was derived from a human donor in a cohort sampled during active COVID-19. The rearrangement joins TRBV7-8 to TRBJ2-1, with 9 positions matching TRBD1. Sequencing input: peripheral blood. CDR3 in amino acids: CASSFGTGSNNEQFF. In DNA, the CDR3 is TGTGCCAGCAGCTTTGGGACAGGGTCCAACAATGAGCAGTTCTTC.